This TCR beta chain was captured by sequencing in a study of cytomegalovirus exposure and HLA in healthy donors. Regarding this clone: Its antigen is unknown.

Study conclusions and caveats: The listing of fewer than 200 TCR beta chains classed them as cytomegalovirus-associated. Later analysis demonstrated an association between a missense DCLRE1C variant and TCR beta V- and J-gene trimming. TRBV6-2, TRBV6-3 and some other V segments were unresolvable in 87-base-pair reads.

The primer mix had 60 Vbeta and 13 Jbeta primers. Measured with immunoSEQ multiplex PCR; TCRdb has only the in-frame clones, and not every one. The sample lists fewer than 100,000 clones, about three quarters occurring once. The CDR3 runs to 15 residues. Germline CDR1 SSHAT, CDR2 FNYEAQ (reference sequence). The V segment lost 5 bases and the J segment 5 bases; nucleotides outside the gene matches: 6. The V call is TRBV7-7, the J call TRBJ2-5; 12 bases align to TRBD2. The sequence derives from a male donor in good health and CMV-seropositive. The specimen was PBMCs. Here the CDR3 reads CASSITSGGMETQYF. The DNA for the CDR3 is TGTGCCAGCAGCATTACTAGCGGGGGGATGGAGACCCAGTACTTC. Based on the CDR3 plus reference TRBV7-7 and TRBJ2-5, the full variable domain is GAGVSQSPRYKVTKRGQDVTLRCDPISSHATLYWYQQALGQGPEFLTYFNYEAQPDKSGLPSDRFSAERPEGSISTLTIQRTEQRDSAMYRCASSITSGGMETQYFGPGTRLLVL.